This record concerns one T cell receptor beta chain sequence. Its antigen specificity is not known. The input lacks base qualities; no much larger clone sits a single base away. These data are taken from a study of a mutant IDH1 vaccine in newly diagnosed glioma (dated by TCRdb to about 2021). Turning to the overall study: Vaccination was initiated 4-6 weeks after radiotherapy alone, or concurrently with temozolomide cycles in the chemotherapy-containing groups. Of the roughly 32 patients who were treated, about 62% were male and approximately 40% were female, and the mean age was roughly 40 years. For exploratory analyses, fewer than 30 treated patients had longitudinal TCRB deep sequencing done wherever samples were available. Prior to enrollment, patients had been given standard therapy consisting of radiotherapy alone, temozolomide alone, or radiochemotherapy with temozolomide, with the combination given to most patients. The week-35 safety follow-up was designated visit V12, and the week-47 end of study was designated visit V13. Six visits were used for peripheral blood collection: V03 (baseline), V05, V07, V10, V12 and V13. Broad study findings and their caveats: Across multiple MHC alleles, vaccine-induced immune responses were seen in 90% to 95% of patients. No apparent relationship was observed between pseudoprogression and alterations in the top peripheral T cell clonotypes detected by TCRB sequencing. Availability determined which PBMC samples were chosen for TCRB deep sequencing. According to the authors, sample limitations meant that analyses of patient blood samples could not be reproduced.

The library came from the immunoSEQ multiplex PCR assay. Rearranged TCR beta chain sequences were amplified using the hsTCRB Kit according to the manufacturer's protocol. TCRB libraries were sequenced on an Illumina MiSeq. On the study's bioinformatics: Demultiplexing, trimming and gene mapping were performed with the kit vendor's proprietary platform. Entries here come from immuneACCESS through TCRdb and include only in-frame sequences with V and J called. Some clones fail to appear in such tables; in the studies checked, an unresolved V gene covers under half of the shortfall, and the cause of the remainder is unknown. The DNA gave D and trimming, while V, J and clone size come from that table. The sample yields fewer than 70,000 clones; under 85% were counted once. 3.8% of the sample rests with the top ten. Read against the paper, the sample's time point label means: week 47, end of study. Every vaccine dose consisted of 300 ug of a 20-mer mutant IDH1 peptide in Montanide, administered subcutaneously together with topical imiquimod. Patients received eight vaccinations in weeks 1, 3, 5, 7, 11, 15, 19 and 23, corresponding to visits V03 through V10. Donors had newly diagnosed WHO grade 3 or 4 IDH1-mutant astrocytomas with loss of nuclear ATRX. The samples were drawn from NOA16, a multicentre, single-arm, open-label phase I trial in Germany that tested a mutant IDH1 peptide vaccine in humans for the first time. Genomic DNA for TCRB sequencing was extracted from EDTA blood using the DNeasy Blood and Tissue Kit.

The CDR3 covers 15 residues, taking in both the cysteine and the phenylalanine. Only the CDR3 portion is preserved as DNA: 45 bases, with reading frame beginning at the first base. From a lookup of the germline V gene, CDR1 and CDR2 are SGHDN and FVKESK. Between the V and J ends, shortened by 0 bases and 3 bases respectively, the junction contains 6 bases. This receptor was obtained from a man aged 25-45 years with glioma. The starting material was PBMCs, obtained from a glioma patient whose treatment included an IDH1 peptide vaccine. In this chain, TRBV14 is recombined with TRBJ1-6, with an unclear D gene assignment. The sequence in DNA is TGTGCCAGCAGCCAAGACGGGGTCTATAATTCACCCCTCCACTTT. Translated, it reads CASSQDGVYNSPLHF.